The 6 T cell receptor beta chains presented below share a single source sample, sequenced in a study of T-cell reconstitution after alpha-beta-depleted transplantation in children. Unique molecular identifiers were incorporated during preparation of the TCRbeta library. TCRdb redid the calling of the PCR reads with MiXCR, one entry per CDR3 protein. The data show 400,000 to 500,000 distinct CDR3 sequences, roughly 11% seen once. Sample: PBMCs from the stem cell graft donor, taken from the stem cell graft. The receptors come from a human donor who donated a stem cell graft to a child with acute myeloid leukemia.

This clonotype showed up just a few times. This chain joins TRBV18 and TRBJ2-7; D might be TRBD1 (5 bases). V lost 3 bases and J 3 bases, leaving 9 bases between the germline ends. Germline V gene lookup returns CDR1 KGHSH and CDR2 LQKENI. This CDR3 spans 13 amino acids. CDR3 nucleotide sequence: TGTGCCAGCTCACCTACAGGTGTCTACGAGCAGTACTTC. Translation: CASSPTGVYEQYF.

This chain joins TRBV9 and TRBJ1-1, with a weak D call TRBD1 (6 bases). CDR1 is SGDLS and CDR2 is YYNGEE in the germline V gene. CDR3 length: 14 residues. V lost 0 bases to trimming and J lost 3 bases, with 9 bases between them. As DNA, the CDR3 is TGTGCCAGCAGCGTAGCAGGGGCGGACACTGAAGCTTTCTTT. It yields the protein CASSVAGADTEAFF.

There are a few counts of this clonotype. In DNA form, the CDR3 reads TGTGCTAGTGGTTGGGAACCGGGACTAGCGGGAGGAACCTACAATGAGCAGTTCTTC. Its translation: CASGWEPGLAGGTYNEQFF. This chain links TRBV12-5 with TRBJ2-1, with 15 positions matching TRBD2. Germline CDR1 is LGHNT and CDR2 is FRNRAP. The V gene end was trimmed by 4 bases and the J gene end by 2 bases; junction bases not matched to a gene: 9. This CDR3 is built from 19 residues.

The J gene is TRBJ1-5, the V gene TRBV12-3 or TRBV12-4; a weak D match, TRBD1 (5 bases). The CDR3 is 15 residues long. Trimming stripped 6 bases from V and 4 bases from J, with 16 bases between. CDR3 DNA: TGTGCCAGCAGAAGGGACGGGGGATCAAATCAGCCCCAGCATTTT. Translating it yields CASRRDGGSNQPQHF.

The V gene is TRBV20-1, the J gene TRBJ2-1; 11 nucleotides align to TRBD2. The CDR3 runs 15 residues. Germline V gives CDR1 DFQATT, CDR2 SNEGSKA (reference sequence). The V gene end was trimmed by 6 bases and the J gene end by 3 bases; junction bases not matched to a gene: 7. CDR3 nucleotide sequence: TGCAGTGCAGCCGGGACTAGCGGCTTCTACAATGAGCAGTTCTTC. It translates to CSAAGTSGFYNEQFF.

The chain couples TRBV20-1 to TRBJ2-7, with 8 bases identical to TRBD2. CDR3 length: 14 amino acids. J lost 1 base, V lost 5 bases, and 7 bases had no gene match. Germline V gene data show CDR1 as DFQATT and CDR2 as SNEGSKA (reference sequence). This CDR3 reads CSARTSGLSYEQYF. The CDR3 nucleotides read TGCAGTGCTCGAACTAGCGGATTATCCTACGAGCAGTACTTC.